Below are 29 T cell receptor beta chains sequenced from a single sample in a study of molecular identifiers for immune sequencing clone quantification. Each CDR3 protein is one row after TCRdb ran MiXCR on the PCR reads. The table shows about 640,000 distinct CDR3 sequences, with about 20% occurring only once. Sequenced sample: naive CD8+ T cells from blood, with Jurkat cell RNA spiked in. Described subset: FACS-sorted CD8+CD4-CCR7+CD45RA+ naive T cells. All receptors come from a human donor in good health. Some libraries in this study had Jurkat cell RNA spiked in.

As concerns this clonotype: Possible read error: a much larger clone is one base away. V is TRBV12-3 or TRBV12-4 and J is TRBJ1-4; D uncertain. The length of the CDR3 is 13 residues. The CDR3, as DNA: TGTGCCAGCGGTTTCCCGGGAAATGAAAAACTGTTTTTT. Amino acid sequence: CASGFPGNEKLFF.

This clonotype occurred a few times. The J gene is TRBJ2-2, the V gene TRBV19; the match to TRBD1 covers 10 bases. The CDR3 is made up of 17 amino acids. V was pared by 4 bases and J by 3 bases, with 8 bases of the junction left unmatched. Germline V gene sequence: CDR1 LNHDA, CDR2 SQIVND (reference sequence). This CDR3 reads CASSRTSGTGDTGELFF. The DNA of the CDR3 is TGTGCCAGTAGTAGGACATCCGGGACAGGGGACACCGGGGAGCTGTTTTTT. Together with reference TRBV19 and TRBJ2-2, the CDR3 gives the full variable domain: DGGITQSPKYLFRKEGQNVTLSCEQNLNHDAMYWYRQDPGQGLRLIYYSQIVNDFQKGDIAEGYSVSREKKESFPLTVTSAQKNPTAFYLCASSRTSGTGDTGELFFGEGSRLTVL.

Many counts were recorded for this clonotype. This sequence joins TRBV7-9 and TRBJ1-5; D call uncertain. The length of the CDR3 is 12 residues. In germline, CDR1 is SEHNR, CDR2 FQNEAQ (reference sequence). Trimming stripped 5 bases from V and 4 bases from J, with 6 bases between. The CDR3 sequence is CASSPTNQPQHF. CDR3 nucleotides: TGTGCCAGCAGCCCCACGAATCAGCCCCAGCATTTT.

This clonotype has only a few counts. V and J are TRBV10-3 and TRBJ1-6; D ambiguous. The germline gives CDR1 ENHRY, CDR2 SYGVKD. The V and J ends lost 6 bases and 2 bases respectively, with 14 bases between them. This CDR3 comprises 16 residues. The CDR3 sequence: CAISPTDGPYNSPLHF. The CDR3, as DNA: TGTGCCATCAGCCCGACGGACGGCCCCTATAATTCACCCCTCCACTTT.

This clonotype has ten or more counts. This rearrangement joins TRBV7-9 to TRBJ2-5; D unresolved. The CDR3 covers 13 residues. Per the germline V gene, CDR1 is SEHNR and CDR2 is FQNEAQ (reference sequence). V dropped 5 bases and J dropped 5 bases, with 12 bases sitting between them. CDR3 residues: CASSPPVRETQYF. The CDR3 DNA follows: TGTGCCAGCAGCCCCCCGGTGAGGGAGACCCAGTACTTC. Supplemented by reference TRBV7-9 and TRBJ2-5, the full variable domain reads DTGVSQNPRHKITKRGQNVTFRCDPISEHNRLYWYRQTLGQGPEFLTYFQNEAQLEKSRLLSDRFSAERPKGSFSTLEIQRTEQGDSAMYLCASSPPVRETQYFGPGTRLLVL.

The chain uses TRBV11-2 and TRBJ2-2; tentatively, D is TRBD2 (5 bases). Trimming pared 7 bases from V and 3 bases from J, leaving 12 bases between. Germline CDR1 reads SGHAT; CDR2 reads FQNNGV. The CDR3 length is 14 residues. The CDR3 protein is CASTGITDTGELFF. Here the CDR3 DNA reads TGTGCCAGCACGGGAATAACAGACACCGGGGAGCTGTTTTTT.

This clonotype was observed at least ten times. The CDR3 spells CASSHPWIAVNTEAFF. In nucleotides, the CDR3 is TGCGCCAGCAGCCACCCCTGGATAGCCGTGAACACTGAAGCTTTCTTT. The chain has TRBV4-1 and TRBJ1-1; D is undetermined. V was cut by 3 bases and J by 0 bases, with 14 bases left in between. CDR1 is MGHRA, CDR2 YSYEKL, per germline. The CDR3 runs to 16 residues.

This clonotype was seen repeatedly, ten times or more. The chain joins TRBV20-1 to TRBJ2-6; 12 positions agree with TRBD2. V lost 0 bases to trimming and J lost 4 bases; unmatched junction nucleotides: 7. This CDR3 region has 18 residues. CDR1 DFQATT and CDR2 SNEGSKA come from the germline V gene (reference sequence). CDR3 nucleotides: TGCAGTGCTAGAGACGCTAGCGGGAGGGTTGCGGGGGCCAACGTCCTGACTTTC. Its protein is CSARDASGRVAGANVLTF.

At least ten counts were recorded for this clonotype. This chain links TRBV30 with TRBJ2-5, with TRBD2 identical over 8 bases. The V gene's germline CDR1 is GTSNPN and CDR2 SVGIG (reference sequence). Germline trimming cut 5 bases from V and 5 bases from J; bases unmatched to any gene: 10. This CDR3 region has 14 residues. The CDR3 nucleotides read TGTGCCTGGTGCCCATCGGGGGGGTGGGAGACCCAGTACTTC. It yields the protein CAWCPSGGWETQYF.

In DNA, the CDR3 is TGTGCCAGCAGCTTAGGTCCTAGCGTCGAGCAGTTCTTC. The encoded protein is CASSLGPSVEQFF. The chain is built from TRBV7-9 and TRBJ2-1; the D gene is possibly TRBD2 (6 bases). The CDR3 length is 13 residues. V lost 1 base and J 10 bases, leaving 11 bases between the germline ends. Germline CDR1 reads SEHNR; CDR2 reads FQNEAQ (reference sequence).

This clonotype was seen many times. V usage is TRBV4-1 and J usage is TRBJ1-1; D gene ambiguous. This CDR3 comprises 14 residues. Germline V gene sequence: CDR1 MGHRA, CDR2 YSYEKL. Trimming removed 0 bases from V and 6 bases from J, with 11 bases in between. For the CDR3, the DNA is TGCGCCAGCAGCCAAGATGCCCACACCCCTGAAGCTTTCTTT. It specifies CASSQDAHTPEAFF.

As concerns this clonotype: A much larger clonotype is one base distant, so this may be a read error. V gene TRBV4-3 combines with J gene TRBJ1-5; D gene unclear. Germline V gene data show CDR1 as LGHNA and CDR2 as YSLEER. The CDR3 covers 14 residues. CDR3 DNA: TGCGCCAGCAGCCAAGAGAGTAGCGATCAGCCCCAGCATTTT. Protein product: CASSQESSDQPQHF.

As regards this clonotype: A read error likely explains this, since a far larger clone differs by one base. The chain combines TRBV7-6 with TRBJ2-7, with 8 bases fitting TRBD1. From germline, CDR1 is SGHVS and CDR2 FNYEAQ. This CDR3 has 14 residues. The CDR3 DNA reads as TGTGCCAGCAGCGAAGGCGGACAGGGCTACGAGCGGTACTTC. It yields the protein CASSEGGQGYERYF.

This clonotype showed up just a few times. An end of the junction differs from the germline gene, which may be a read error. This chain joins TRBV5-3 and TRBJ2-2; 13 bases fit TRBD2. TRBV5-3 is recorded as an ORF, its role being uncertain. This CDR3 is built from 19 residues. CDR3 protein: CASSLGGLAGMTNTGELFF. In DNA, the CDR3 is TGTGCCAGCAGCTTGGGGGGACTAGCGGGGATGACGAACACCGGGGAGCTGTTTTTT.

This clonotype has a handful of counts. V is TRBV11-2 and J is TRBJ2-2; TRBD1 agrees at 7 bases. Germline CDR1 and CDR2: SGHAT and FQNNGV. CDR3 length: 17 residues. The J segment lost 5 bases and the V segment lost 5 bases, leaving 14 bases of the junction unmatched. The CDR3 nucleotides are TGTGCCAGCAGCCCCAAAGACCTGGACAGGAGGACCGGGGAGCTGTTTTTT. Protein product: CASSPKDLDRRTGELFF.

This clonotype has a handful of counts. This is likely a read error, given that the CDR3 carries no conserved phenylalanine or tryptophan at its end. CDR3 sequence (DNA): TGTGCCAGCAGATGGAGGGGGGGCGGTCCAGATACGCAGTATTCT. The encoded protein is CASRWRGGGPDTQYS. The rearrangement uses TRBV5-6 and TRBJ2-3, with a tentative D call TRBD2 (7 bases). V was pared by 5 bases and J by 4 bases, with 17 bases between. CDR1 SGHDT and CDR2 YYEEEE come from the germline V gene. CDR3 length: 15 amino acids.

This clonotype was observed many times. J is TRBJ2-3 and V is TRBV19; unclear D gene. Trimming shortened V by 3 bases and J by 2 bases, and 9 bases separated the two germline ends. This CDR3 contains 14 residues. Germline values: CDR1 LNHDA, CDR2 SQIVND (reference sequence). CDR3 sequence: CASSISGSTDTQYF. CDR3 nucleotide sequence: TGTGCCAGTAGTATTTCAGGTTCCACAGATACGCAGTATTTT.

In its sample, this clonotype was seen a few times. The chain recombines TRBV7-2 with TRBJ2-7; the match to TRBD1 covers 9 bases. The CDR3 covers 18 residues. Germline-derived CDR1 and CDR2 are SGHTA and FQGNSA. Trimming cost V 5 bases and J 0 bases; bases outside gene matches: 14. CDR3 loop: CASSQRDRGSWGSYEQYF. The CDR3 DNA is TGTGCCAGCAGCCAACGTGACAGGGGGTCCTGGGGCTCCTACGAGCAGTACTTC.

As concerns this clonotype: A much larger clone lies one base from this, so it may be a read error. This sequence joins TRBV9 and TRBJ2-1, with TRBD2 matching 7 bases. The CDR3 sequence is 11 residues long. V shed 9 bases, J shed 10 bases, and the junction held 7 bases outside the gene matches. Germline lookup yields CDR1 SGDLS and CDR2 YYNGEE. CDR3: CANSTSEEQFF. In DNA form, the CDR3 reads TGTGCCAACAGTACTAGCGAGGAGCAGTTCTTC.

This clonotype was picked up many times. The chain joins TRBV7-2 to TRBJ2-1, with TRBD2 identical over 9 bases. Trimming cost V 0 bases and J 9 bases; bases outside gene matches: 6. The CDR3 is 15 amino acids. The germline CDR1 and CDR2 sequences are SGHTA and FQGNSA. CDR3 sequence: CASSLAGGRAGEQFF. The CDR3 DNA sequence: TGTGCCAGCAGCTTAGCGGGCGGGAGGGCCGGTGAGCAGTTCTTC.

This clonotype was counted ten times or more. V is TRBV5-4 and J is TRBJ2-3, with TRBD1 as a possible D gene (6 bases). Per the germline V gene, CDR1 is SGHNT and CDR2 is YYREEE (reference sequence). V lost 4 bases and J 0 bases, leaving 15 bases between the germline ends. The CDR3 consists of 16 residues. The CDR3 region is CASSLGHLTSTDTQYF. DNA of the CDR3: TGTGCCAGCAGCCTGGGACACCTAACTAGCACAGATACGCAGTATTTT. Drawing the rest from reference TRBV5-4 and TRBJ2-3, the complete variable domain is ETGVTQSPTHLIKTRGQQVTLRCSSQSGHNTVSWYQQALGQGPQFIFQYYREEENGRGNFPPRFSGLQFPNYSSELNVNALELDDSALYLCASSLGHLTSTDTQYFGPGTRLTVL.

This clonotype was seen more than once but under ten times. V usage is TRBV4-1 and J usage is TRBJ2-1; the match to TRBD1 covers 9 bases. This CDR3 contains 17 residues. Trimming at V came to 2 bases and at J to 2 bases, leaving 7 bases not matched to a gene. The germline V gene has CDR1 MGHRA and CDR2 YSYEKL. The CDR3 region has the DNA TGCGCCAGCAGCCAAAACCCAGGACAGGGGACCTACAATGAGCAGTTCTTC. This translates into CASSQNPGQGTYNEQFF.

This clonotype was seen a handful of times. The V gene is TRBV19, the J gene TRBJ1-6; D unresolved. V lost 1 base to trimming and J lost 10 bases, with 11 bases between them. This CDR3 comprises 14 residues. The V gene's germline CDR1 is LNHDA and CDR2 SQIVND (reference sequence). CDR3 coding DNA: TGTGCCAGTAGTATAGCTCAGGAGGCATCACCCCTCCACTTT. Amino acids: CASSIAQEASPLHF.

This clonotype has ten or more counts. The chain carries TRBV7-2 and TRBJ1-3; no definite D call. Between the trimmed V and J ends, which lost 5 bases and 2 bases, there was a span of 4 bases. Germline V gene sequence: CDR1 SGHTA, CDR2 FQGNSA. The CDR3 totals 12 residues. DNA of the CDR3: TGTGCCAGCAGCGTCGCTGGAAACACCATATATTTT. Its protein product is CASSVAGNTIYF.

This clonotype has only a few counts. The genes are TRBV19 and TRBJ2-7; D is uncertain. Trimming removed 3 bases from V and 3 bases from J, with 18 bases in between. There are 16 residues in the CDR3. Per the germline V gene, CDR1 is LNHDA and CDR2 is SQIVND (reference sequence). CDR3 in amino acids: CASSMSPGRIDYEQYF. Here the CDR3 DNA reads TGTGCCAGTAGTATGTCGCCGGGCCGGATAGACTACGAGCAGTACTTC.

Comment on this clonotype: This may be a read error, as it is one base from a much larger clone. This chain links TRBV6-6 with TRBJ1-1; no definite D call. This CDR3 has 16 residues. Germline V lookup: CDR1 MNHNY, CDR2 SVGAGI (reference sequence). Trimming stripped 0 bases from V and 4 bases from J, with 15 bases between. The DNA for the CDR3 is TGTGCCAGCAGTTACTCTCGGGGTGAAATGGGCACTGAAGCTTTCTTT. Translating it yields CASSYSRGEMGTEAFF.

The chain is built from TRBV12-3 or TRBV12-4 and TRBJ2-1; 12 bases are shared with TRBD2. The CDR3 runs 16 residues. Trimming removed 2 bases from V and 7 bases from J; junction bases left unmatched: 6. In nucleotides, the CDR3 is TGTGCCAGCAGTTTAAATCTAGCGGGGGGGCGTAATGAGCAGTTCTTC. Its translation is CASSLNLAGGRNEQFF.

Concerning this clonotype itself: This may come from a read error, since a much larger clone is one base off. The CDR3 here is CASGLGWGRRSTDTQYF. The CDR3 DNA reads as TGTGCCAGCGGCTTAGGTTGGGGCAGGCGGAGCACAGATACGCAGTATTTT. V gene TRBV11-2 combines with J gene TRBJ2-3; D may be TRBD1 (5 bases). There are 17 residues in the CDR3. CDR1 is SGHAT and CDR2 is FQNNGV in the germline V gene.

The table lists this clonotype with many counts. The CDR3 DNA follows: TGTGCCAGCAGTAATAATGAAAAACTGTTTTTT. Its protein product is CASSNNEKLFF. This sequence joins TRBV6-6 and TRBJ1-4; no firm D call. CDR3 length: 11 residues. Trimming took off 5 bases at V and 4 bases at J, with 2 bases between the two ends. CDR1 and CDR2 (germline): MNHNY, SVGAGI (reference sequence).